This TCR beta chain was profiled in a study of shared clonotypes between healthy human individuals. Replicate PCRs from sorted subsets contained roughly 190 ng DNA, which is some 30,000 T cell genomes. Using immunoSEQ multiplex PCR, the repertoire was profiled, and TCRdb retains in-frame clones only, with some absent. The sample lists some 1.5 million clones; over 95% were seen once. CDR3 length equals 16 residues. CDR1 is LNHNV and CDR2 is YYDKDF in the germline V gene (reference sequence). After removal of 3 bases from V and 4 bases from J, the junction contained 7 bases not matched to a gene. This sequence joins TRBV15 and TRBJ1-5; 9 bases align to TRBD1. This TCR came from a young man in good health. What was sequenced was naive CD4+ T cells sorted from blood. Regarding subset: CD45RA+ positively selected. This chain's CDR3 is CATSRGGQGMNQPQHF. The DNA of the CDR3 is TGTGCCACCAGCAGGGGTGGACAGGGGATGAATCAGCCCCAGCATTTT.